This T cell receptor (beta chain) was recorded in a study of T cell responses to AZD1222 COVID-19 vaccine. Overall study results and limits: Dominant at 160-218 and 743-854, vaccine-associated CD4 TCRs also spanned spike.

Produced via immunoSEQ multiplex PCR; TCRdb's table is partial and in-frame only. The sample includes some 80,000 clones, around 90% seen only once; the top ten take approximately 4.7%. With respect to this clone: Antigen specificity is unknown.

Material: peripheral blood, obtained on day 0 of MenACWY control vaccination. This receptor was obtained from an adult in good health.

CDR3 bases: TGTGCCAGCAGTACACCCGGAGGACTAGCGGGGACCTACGAGCAGTACTTC. Its translation: CASSTPGGLAGTYEQYF. This sequence joins TRBV2 and TRBJ2-7; 12 positions agree with TRBD2. After removal of 5 bases from V and 2 bases from J, the junction contained 10 bases not matched to a gene. Germline CDR1 and CDR2: SNHLY and FYNNEI. The CDR3 runs to 17 residues.